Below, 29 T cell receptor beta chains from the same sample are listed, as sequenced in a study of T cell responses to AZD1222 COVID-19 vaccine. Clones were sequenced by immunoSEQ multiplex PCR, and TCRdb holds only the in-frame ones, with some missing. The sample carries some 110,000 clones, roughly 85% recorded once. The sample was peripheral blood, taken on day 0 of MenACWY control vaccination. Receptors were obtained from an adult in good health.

The CDR3 coding sequence is TGTGCCAGCAGCCCCACCCCACAGGGGGTCCGGCCCTACTATGGCTACACCTTC. This sequence encodes CASSPTPQGVRPYYGYTF. The chain is built from TRBV7-2 and TRBJ1-2; 8 bases agree with TRBD1. Per the germline V gene, CDR1 is SGHTA and CDR2 is FQGNSA. Trimming cost V 5 bases and J 3 bases; bases outside gene matches: 17. The CDR3 consists of 18 residues.

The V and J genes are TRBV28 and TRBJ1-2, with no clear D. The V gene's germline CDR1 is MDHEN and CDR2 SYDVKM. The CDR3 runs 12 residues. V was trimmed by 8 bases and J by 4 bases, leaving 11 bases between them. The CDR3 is CASAARVYGYTF. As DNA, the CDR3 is TGTGCCAGCGCCGCACGTGTCTATGGCTACACCTTC.

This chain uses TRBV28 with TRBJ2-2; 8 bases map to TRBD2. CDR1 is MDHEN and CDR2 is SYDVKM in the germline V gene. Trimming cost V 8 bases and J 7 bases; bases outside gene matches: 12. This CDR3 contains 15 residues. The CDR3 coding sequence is TGTGCCAGCGCCGTCGGGGGGGCCGGCATCGGGGAGCTGTTTTTT. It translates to CASAVGGAGIGELFF.

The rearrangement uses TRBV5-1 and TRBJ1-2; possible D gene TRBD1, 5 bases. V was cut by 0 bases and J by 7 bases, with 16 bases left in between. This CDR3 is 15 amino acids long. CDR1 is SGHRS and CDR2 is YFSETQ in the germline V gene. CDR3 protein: CASSLDGQGNSGYTF. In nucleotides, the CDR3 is TGCGCCAGCAGCTTGGATGGGCAGGGTAACAGTGGCTACACCTTC.

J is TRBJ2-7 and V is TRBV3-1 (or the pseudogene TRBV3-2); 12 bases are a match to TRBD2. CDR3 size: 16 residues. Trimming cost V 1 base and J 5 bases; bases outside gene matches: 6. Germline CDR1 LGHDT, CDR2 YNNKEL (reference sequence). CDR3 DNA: TGTGCCAGCAGCCAAGCCCTAGCGGGGGGGGGCGACGAGCAGTACTTC. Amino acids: CASSQALAGGGDEQYF.

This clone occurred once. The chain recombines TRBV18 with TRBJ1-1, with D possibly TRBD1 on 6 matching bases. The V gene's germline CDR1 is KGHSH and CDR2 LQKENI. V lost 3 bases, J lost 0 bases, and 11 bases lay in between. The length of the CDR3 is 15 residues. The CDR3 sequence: CASSPQGNMNTEAFF. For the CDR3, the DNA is TGTGCCAGCTCACCGCAGGGGAACATGAACACTGAAGCTTTCTTT. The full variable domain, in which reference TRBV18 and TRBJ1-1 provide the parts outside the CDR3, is NAGVMQNPRHLVRRRGQEARLRCSPMKGHSHVYWYRQLPEEGLKFMVYLQKENIIDESGMPKERFSAEFPKEGPSILRIQQVVRGDSAAYFCASSPQGNMNTEAFFGQGTRLTVV.

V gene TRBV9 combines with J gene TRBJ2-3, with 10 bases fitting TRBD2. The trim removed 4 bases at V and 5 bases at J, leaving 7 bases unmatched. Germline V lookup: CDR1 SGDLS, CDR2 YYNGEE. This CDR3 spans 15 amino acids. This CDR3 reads CASSKRGGAVDTQYF. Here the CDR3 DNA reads TGTGCCAGCAGCAAGCGGGGGGGCGCGGTAGATACGCAGTATTTT.

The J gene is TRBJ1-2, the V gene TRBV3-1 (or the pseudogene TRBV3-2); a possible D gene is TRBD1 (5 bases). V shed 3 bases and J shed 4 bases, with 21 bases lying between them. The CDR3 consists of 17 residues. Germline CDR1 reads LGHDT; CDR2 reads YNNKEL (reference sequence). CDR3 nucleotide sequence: TGTGCCAGCAGCCAGGGGCCTACCGGGACGCGCCTCTATGGCTACACCTTC. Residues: CASSQGPTGTRLYGYTF.

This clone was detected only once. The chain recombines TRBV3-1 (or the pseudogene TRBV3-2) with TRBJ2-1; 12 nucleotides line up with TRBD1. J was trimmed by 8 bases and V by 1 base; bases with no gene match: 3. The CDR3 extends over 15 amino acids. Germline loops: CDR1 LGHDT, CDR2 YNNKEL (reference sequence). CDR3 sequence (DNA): TGTGCCAGCAGCCAAGCCGGGACAGGGGGCGATGAGCAGTTCTTC. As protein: CASSQAGTGGDEQFF.

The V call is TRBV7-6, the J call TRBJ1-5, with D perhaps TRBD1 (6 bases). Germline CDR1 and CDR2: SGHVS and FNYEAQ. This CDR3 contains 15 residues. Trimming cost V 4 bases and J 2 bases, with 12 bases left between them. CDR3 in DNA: TGTGCCAGCAGCTACGGGGGCCTGGGCAATCAGCCCCAGCATTTT. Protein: CASSYGGLGNQPQHF. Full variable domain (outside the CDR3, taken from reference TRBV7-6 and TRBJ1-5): GAGVSQSPRYKVTKRGQDVALRCDPISGHVSLYWYRQALGQGPEFLTYFNYEAQQDKSGLPNDRFSAERPEGSISTLTIQRTEQRDSAMYRCASSYGGLGNQPQHFGDGTRLSIL.

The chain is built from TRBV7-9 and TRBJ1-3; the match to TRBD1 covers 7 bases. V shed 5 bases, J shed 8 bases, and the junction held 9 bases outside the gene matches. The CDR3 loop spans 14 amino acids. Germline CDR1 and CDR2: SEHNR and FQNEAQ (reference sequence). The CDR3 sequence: CASSLTTGRYTIYF. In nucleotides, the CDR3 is TGTGCCAGCAGCCTTACGACAGGGAGGTACACCATATATTTT.

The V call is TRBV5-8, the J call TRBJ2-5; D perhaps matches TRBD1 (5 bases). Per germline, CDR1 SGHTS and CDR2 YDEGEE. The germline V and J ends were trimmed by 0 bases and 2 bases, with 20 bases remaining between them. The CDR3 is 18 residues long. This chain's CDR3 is CASSLAARQGTLQETQYF. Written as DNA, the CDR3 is TGTGCCAGCAGCTTGGCTGCTCGTCAGGGTACACTTCAAGAGACCCAGTACTTC.

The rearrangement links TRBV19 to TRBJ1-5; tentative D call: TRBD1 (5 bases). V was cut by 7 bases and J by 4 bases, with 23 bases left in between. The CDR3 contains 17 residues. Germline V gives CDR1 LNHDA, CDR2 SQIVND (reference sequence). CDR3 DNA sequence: TGTGCCAGTACCCCACCGGGACTACCAAGGAGGAATCAGCCCCAGCATTTT. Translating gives CASTPPGLPRRNQPQHF.

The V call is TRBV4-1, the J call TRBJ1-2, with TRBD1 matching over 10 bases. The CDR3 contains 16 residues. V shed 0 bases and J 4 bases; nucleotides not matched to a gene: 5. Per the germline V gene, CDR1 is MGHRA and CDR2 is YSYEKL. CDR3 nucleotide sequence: TGCGCCAGCAGCCAAGATGGACAGGGGGTAGGCTATGGCTACACCTTC. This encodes CASSQDGQGVGYGYTF.

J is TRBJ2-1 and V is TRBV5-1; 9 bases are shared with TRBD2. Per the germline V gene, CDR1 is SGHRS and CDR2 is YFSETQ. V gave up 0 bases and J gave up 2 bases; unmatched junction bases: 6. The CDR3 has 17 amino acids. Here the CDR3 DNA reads TGCGCCAGCAGCTTGGCGGGAGCGGGGGGACCCTACAATGAGCAGTTCTTC. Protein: CASSLAGAGGPYNEQFF. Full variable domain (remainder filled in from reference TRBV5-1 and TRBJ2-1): KAGVTQTPRYLIKTRGQQVTLSCSPISGHRSVSWYQQTPGQGLQFLFEYFSETQRNKGNFPGRFSGRQFSNSRSEMNVSTLELGDSALYLCASSLAGAGGPYNEQFFGPGTRLTVL.

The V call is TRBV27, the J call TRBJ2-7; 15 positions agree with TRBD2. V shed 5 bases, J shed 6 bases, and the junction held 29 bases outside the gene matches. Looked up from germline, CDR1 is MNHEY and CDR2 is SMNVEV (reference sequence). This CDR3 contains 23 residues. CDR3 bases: TGTGCCAGCAGTCTAAGAGGGGTTGTTAGGGGTGGACTAGCGGGGGGGCCTTGGGGCGAGCAGTACTTC. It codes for CASSLRGVVRGGLAGGPWGEQYF.

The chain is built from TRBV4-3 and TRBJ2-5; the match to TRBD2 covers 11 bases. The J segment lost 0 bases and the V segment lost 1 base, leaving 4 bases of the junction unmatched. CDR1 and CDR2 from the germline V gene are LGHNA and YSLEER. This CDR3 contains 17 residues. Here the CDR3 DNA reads TGCGCCAGCAGCCAAGGACTAGCGGGGCGGTACCAAGAGACCCAGTACTTC. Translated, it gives CASSQGLAGRYQETQYF.

The CDR3 nucleotides read TGTGCCAGCACGGTTACAGAATACTCCTACGAGCAGTACTTC. Protein: CASTVTEYSYEQYF. The genes are TRBV6-5 and TRBJ2-7; D gene ambiguous. Germline loops: CDR1 MNHEY, CDR2 SVGAGI. This CDR3 region has 14 residues. V lost 7 bases to trimming and J lost 0 bases, with 13 bases between them.

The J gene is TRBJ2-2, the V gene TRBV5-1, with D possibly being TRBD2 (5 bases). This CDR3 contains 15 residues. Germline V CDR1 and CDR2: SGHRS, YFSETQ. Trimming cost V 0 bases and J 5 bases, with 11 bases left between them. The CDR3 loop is CASSLVGDGTGELFF. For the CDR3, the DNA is TGCGCCAGCAGCTTGGTCGGGGATGGGACCGGGGAGCTGTTTTTT. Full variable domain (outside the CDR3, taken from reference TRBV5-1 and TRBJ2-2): KAGVTQTPRYLIKTRGQQVTLSCSPISGHRSVSWYQQTPGQGLQFLFEYFSETQRNKGNFPGRFSGRQFSNSRSEMNVSTLELGDSALYLCASSLVGDGTGELFFGEGSRLTVL.

CDR3 residues: CASRLSYEQYF. The CDR3 bases are TGCGCCAGCAGGCTATCTTACGAGCAGTACTTC. The chain employs TRBV23-1 and TRBJ2-7, with no clear D. TRBV23-1 is identified as an open reading frame with a role that is uncertain. The V and J ends lost 6 bases and 4 bases respectively, with 7 bases between them. This CDR3 is 11 amino acids long.

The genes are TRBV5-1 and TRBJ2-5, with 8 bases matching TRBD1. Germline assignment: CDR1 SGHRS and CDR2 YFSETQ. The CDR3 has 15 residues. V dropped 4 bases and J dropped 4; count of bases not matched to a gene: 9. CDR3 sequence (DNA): TGCGCCAGCAGCGGGAGGACAGGGAGGACAGAGACCCAGTACTTC. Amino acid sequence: CASSGRTGRTETQYF.

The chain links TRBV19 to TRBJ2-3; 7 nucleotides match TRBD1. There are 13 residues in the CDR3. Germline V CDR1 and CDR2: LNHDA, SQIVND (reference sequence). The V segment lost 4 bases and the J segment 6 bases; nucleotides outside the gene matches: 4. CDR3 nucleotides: TGTGCCAGTAGTACGTTACAGGGGGATACGCAGTATTTT. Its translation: CASSTLQGDTQYF.

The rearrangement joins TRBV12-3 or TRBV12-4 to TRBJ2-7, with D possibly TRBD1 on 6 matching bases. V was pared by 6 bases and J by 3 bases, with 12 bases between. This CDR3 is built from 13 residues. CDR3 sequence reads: CASSSQQGYEQYF. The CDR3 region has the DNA TGTGCCAGCAGCTCCCAACAGGGCTACGAGCAGTACTTC.

The chain's CDR3 is CASSQGGTRGNQPQHF. The CDR3, as DNA: TGTGCCAGCAGCCAAGGAGGGACTAGGGGCAATCAGCCCCAGCATTTT. This chain joins TRBV4-2 and TRBJ1-5; D possibly corresponds to TRBD1 (5 bases). The CDR3 is 16 residues long. Germline V gene data show CDR1 as LGHNA and CDR2 as YNFKEQ. The ends were cut back, 1 base at V and 2 bases at J, with 12 bases in the middle.

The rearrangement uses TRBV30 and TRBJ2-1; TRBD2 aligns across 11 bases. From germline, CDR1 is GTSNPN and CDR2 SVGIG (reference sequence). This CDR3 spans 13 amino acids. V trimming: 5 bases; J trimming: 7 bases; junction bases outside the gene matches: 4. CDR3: CAWGSGGANEQFF. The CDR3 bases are TGTGCCTGGGGTAGCGGGGGGGCAAATGAGCAGTTCTTC.

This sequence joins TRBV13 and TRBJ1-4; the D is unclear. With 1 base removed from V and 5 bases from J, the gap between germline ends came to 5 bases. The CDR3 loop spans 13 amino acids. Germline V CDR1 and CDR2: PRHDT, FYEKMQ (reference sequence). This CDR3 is CASSLDPNEKLFF. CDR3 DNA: TGTGCCAGCAGCTTAGACCCGAATGAAAAACTGTTTTTT.

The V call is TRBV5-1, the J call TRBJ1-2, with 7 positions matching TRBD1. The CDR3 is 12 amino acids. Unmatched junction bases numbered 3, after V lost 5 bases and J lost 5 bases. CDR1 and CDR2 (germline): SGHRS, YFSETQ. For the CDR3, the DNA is TGCGCCAGCAGGCCGACAGGGTATGGCTACACCTTC. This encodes CASRPTGYGYTF. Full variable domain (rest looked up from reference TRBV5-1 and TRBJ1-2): KAGVTQTPRYLIKTRGQQVTLSCSPISGHRSVSWYQQTPGQGLQFLFEYFSETQRNKGNFPGRFSGRQFSNSRSEMNVSTLELGDSALYLCASRPTGYGYTFGSGTRLTVV.

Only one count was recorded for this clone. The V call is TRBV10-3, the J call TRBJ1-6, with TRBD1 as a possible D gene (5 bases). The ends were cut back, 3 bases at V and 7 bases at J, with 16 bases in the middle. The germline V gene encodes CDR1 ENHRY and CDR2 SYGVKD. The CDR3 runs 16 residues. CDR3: CAISDKGRFDNSPLHF. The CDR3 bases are TGTGCCATCAGTGATAAGGGGCGGTTTGACAATTCACCCCTCCACTTT.

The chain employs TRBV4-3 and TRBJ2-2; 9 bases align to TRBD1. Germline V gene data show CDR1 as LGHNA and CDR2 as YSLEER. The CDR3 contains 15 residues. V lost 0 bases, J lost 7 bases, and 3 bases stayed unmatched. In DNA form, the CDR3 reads TGCGCCAGCAGCCAAGAGACAGGGGGTCACGGGGAGCTGTTTTTT. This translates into CASSQETGGHGELFF.